Below, 12 T cell receptor beta chains from the same sample are listed, as sequenced in a study of neoadjuvant anti-PD-1 for oral cavity cancer. Sequencing used immunoSEQ multiplex PCR; TCRdb keeps in-frame clones, though not all of them. The table lists some 70,000 clones, 85% of them singletons. This sample's time point: after neoadjuvant nivolumab, at surgical resection. The sequencing used PBMCs, collected after nivolumab (anti-PD-1) treatment. The origin of the receptors is a person aged 40-85 years with oral cavity squamous cell carcinoma.

The rearrangement uses TRBV6-5 and TRBJ2-7; possibly TRBD2 for D (5 bases). CDR3 length: 13 amino acids. Trimming removed 6 bases from V and 1 base from J, with 10 bases in between. Germline-derived CDR1 and CDR2 are MNHEY and SVGAGI. CDR3 coding DNA: TGTGCCAGCAGCCCTTCGGGATCCTACGAGCAGTACTTC. This sequence encodes CASSPSGSYEQYF.

The chain links TRBV25-1 to TRBJ2-3, with D hard to call. V was shortened by 4 bases and J by 0 bases, with 14 bases between the two germline ends. The CDR3 contains 16 residues. CDR1 MGHDK and CDR2 SYGVNS come from the germline V gene. DNA for the CDR3: TGTGCCAGCAGTGGGGGTCTGGGTTTCAGCACAGATACGCAGTATTTT. Protein product: CASSGGLGFSTDTQYF.

The chain has TRBV27 and TRBJ2-3, with 9 bases identical to TRBD2. This CDR3 spans 14 amino acids. V was clipped by 2 bases and J by 6 bases; unmatched bases: 3. The germline V gene encodes CDR1 MNHEY and CDR2 SMNVEV (reference sequence). CDR3 nucleotides: TGTGCCAGCAGTTTAGCGGGAGGGTGGGATACGCAGTATTTT. Translating it yields CASSLAGGWDTQYF.

Concerning this clone itself: Its ends do not fully match the called genes, so a read error is possible. The chain combines TRBV2 with TRBJ1-2; weak D call: TRBD1 (5 bases). The CDR3 extends over 16 amino acids. Germline V gives CDR1 SNHLY, CDR2 FYNNEI. CDR3 sequence reads: CAGSEALGGESSGYTF. CDR3 nucleotides: TGTGCCGGCAGTGAAGCCTTGGGGGGTGAGTCCTCTGGCTACACCTTC.

The V call is TRBV28, the J call TRBJ2-1; maybe TRBD2 (5 bases). V dropped 1 base and J dropped 7 bases, with 8 bases sitting between them. The CDR3 spans 13 residues. CDR1 and CDR2 (germline): MDHEN, SYDVKM. The CDR3 nucleotides read TGTGCCAGCAGTTTATCCTCGGGGAATGAGCAGTTCTTC. This gives the protein CASSLSSGNEQFF.

The chain joins TRBV6-1 to TRBJ2-1; possibly TRBD1 or TRBD2 for D (5 bases each). Germline CDR1 is MNHNS and CDR2 is SASEGT. Trimming removed 5 bases at V and 7 bases at J, with 12 bases between. This CDR3 has 13 residues. For the CDR3, the DNA is TGTGCCAGCAGTCCCCGGGGCGAGAATGAGCAGTTCTTC. It yields the protein CASSPRGENEQFF.

J is TRBJ2-3 and V is TRBV28; a possible D gene is TRBD2 (6 bases). The CDR3 is 20 residues long. Trimming took off 5 bases at V and 4 bases at J, with 31 bases between the two ends. From germline, CDR1 is MDHEN and CDR2 SYDVKM. Written as DNA, the CDR3 is TGTGCCAGCAGTCCCAGTACCGGACTAAAGAGTGGTTGGGGCCCAGATACGCAGTATTTT. Protein: CASSPSTGLKSGWGPDTQYF.

The CDR3 DNA reads TGTGCCAGCAGTTTAGGTCTAGCGGGACGAGGGGCCCTCGAGCAGTACTTC. Translating gives CASSLGLAGRGALEQYF. The chain employs TRBV28 and TRBJ2-7, with 9 bases that match TRBD2. The CDR3 sequence is 17 residues long. The V gene end was trimmed by 2 bases and the J gene end by 6 bases; junction bases not matched to a gene: 14. CDR1 and CDR2 from the germline V gene are MDHEN and SYDVKM. Drawing the rest from reference TRBV28 and TRBJ2-7, the complete variable domain is DVKVTQSSRYLVKRTGEKVFLECVQDMDHENMFWYRQDPGLGLRLIYFSYDVKMKEKGDIPEGYSVSREKKERFSLILESASTNQTSMYLCASSLGLAGRGALEQYFGPGTRLTVT.

J is TRBJ1-5 and V is TRBV19, with 11 bases lining up with TRBD1. CDR1 and CDR2 (germline): LNHDA, SQIVND (reference sequence). The CDR3 contains 15 residues. V lost 5 bases to trimming and J lost 6 bases; unmatched junction nucleotides: 6. The CDR3 region has the DNA TGTGCCAGTAGTCCGGACAGGGGGCATGGTCAGCCCCAGCATTTT. This codes for CASSPDRGHGQPQHF. Combining the CDR3 with reference TRBV19 and TRBJ1-5 gives the whole variable domain DGGITQSPKYLFRKEGQNVTLSCEQNLNHDAMYWYRQDPGQGLRLIYYSQIVNDFQKGDIAEGYSVSREKKESFPLTVTSAQKNPTAFYLCASSPDRGHGQPQHFGDGTRLSIL.

This clone was seen a single time. This chain connects TRBV7-3 to TRBJ2-3; D is uncertain. The CDR3 totals 13 residues. Germline V gene sequence: CDR1 SGHTA, CDR2 FQGTGA. Trimming shortened V by 5 bases and J by 2 bases, and 8 bases separated the two germline ends. The CDR3 spells CASSPDITDTQYF. CDR3 DNA: TGTGCCAGCAGCCCCGACATCACAGATACGCAGTATTTT. Full variable domain (rest looked up from reference TRBV7-3 and TRBJ2-3): GAGVSQTPSNKVTEKGKYVELRCDPISGHTALYWYRQSLGQGPEFLIYFQGTGAADDSGLPNDRFFAVRPEGSVSTLKIQRTERGDSAVYLCASSPDITDTQYFGPGTRLTVL.

CDR3 DNA: TGTGCCAGCAGTTGGGGGAACCCCACCTACAATGAGCAGTTCTTC. It encodes CASSWGNPTYNEQFF. V gene TRBV27 combines with J gene TRBJ2-1; D may correspond to TRBD1 or TRBD2 (5 bases each). CDR3 length: 15 residues. The ends were cut back, 4 bases at V and 2 bases at J, with 12 bases in the middle. Germline CDR1 reads MNHEY; CDR2 reads SMNVEV (reference sequence).

Comments on this clone: Germline is not matched at one junction end, which may reflect a read error. J is TRBJ2-5 and V is TRBV7-7; D not resolved. Germline CDR1 SSHAT, CDR2 FNYEAQ (reference sequence). The CDR3 consists of 12 residues. CDR3: CASSAVGETQYF. The CDR3 DNA reads as TGTGCTAGCAGCGCAGTAGGGGAGACCCAGTACTTC. The full variable domain, completed using reference TRBV7-7 and TRBJ2-5, is GAGVSQSPRYKVTKRGQDVTLRCDPISSHATLYWYQQALGQGPEFLTYFNYEAQPDKSGLPSDRFSAERPEGSISTLTIQRTEQRDSAMYRCASSAVGETQYFGPGTRLLVL.